Below are 10 T cell receptor beta chains sequenced from a single sample in a study of a mutant IDH1 vaccine in newly diagnosed glioma. Clones were sequenced by immunoSEQ multiplex PCR, and TCRdb holds only the in-frame ones, with some missing. The sample consists of nearly 15,000 clones, 80% to 90% of them appearing once. Time point: baseline, week 1 (first vaccination visit). Treatment: pre-vaccination baseline after standard-of-care therapy. This specimen consisted of PBMCs, obtained from a glioma patient treated with radiotherapy, temozolomide or both. The receptors were sampled from a middle-aged woman with glioma. Some clones in this sample may be carry-over from other donors' samples.

The chain links TRBV2 to TRBJ2-5, with a tentative D call TRBD2 (6 bases). Trimming cost V 4 bases and J 2 bases, with 14 bases left between them. Germline CDR1 SNHLY, CDR2 FYNNEI. CDR3 length: 15 amino acids. This CDR3 reads CASSAAGNPQETQYF. Written as DNA, the CDR3 is TGTGCCAGCAGTGCGGCGGGAAACCCGCAAGAGACCCAGTACTTC.

This rearrangement joins TRBV6-1 to TRBJ2-7; possibly TRBD1 for D (5 bases). Trimming shortened V by 0 bases and J by 2 bases, and 14 bases separated the two germline ends. Germline values: CDR1 MNHNS, CDR2 SASEGT. The CDR3 loop spans 16 amino acids. The CDR3 bases are TGTGCCAGCAGTGAAGCGCTCGGCAGGGTAACCTACGAGCAGTACTTC. Translation: CASSEALGRVTYEQYF.

The chain has TRBV9 and TRBJ1-2; maybe TRBD1 (6 bases). V was shortened by 0 bases and J by 6 bases, with 15 bases between the two germline ends. Germline assignment: CDR1 SGDLS and CDR2 YYNGEE. This CDR3 contains 15 residues. CDR3 in amino acids: CASSVEGVGDHGYTF. For the CDR3, the DNA is TGTGCCAGCAGCGTAGAGGGGGTGGGTGATCATGGCTACACCTTC.

This clone was recorded a few times. This rearrangement joins TRBV7-6 to TRBJ2-7; 8 positions match TRBD2. CDR1 and CDR2 from the germline V gene are SGHVS and FNYEAQ. The V segment lost 4 bases and the J segment 1 base; nucleotides outside the gene matches: 6. This CDR3 is 15 amino acids long. The CDR3 coding sequence is TGTGCCAGCAGCTCAGAAGCGGGAGAGTCCTACGAGCAGTACTTC. This codes for CASSSEAGESYEQYF.

J is TRBJ1-5 and V is TRBV18; D uncertain. Germline CDR1 is KGHSH and CDR2 is LQKENI. Between the trimmed V and J ends, which lost 6 bases and 4 bases, there was a span of 16 bases. This CDR3 has 15 amino acids. The CDR3 sequence: CASSLPGGENQPQHF. CDR3 bases: TGTGCCAGCTCGCTTCCCGGCGGGGAGAATCAGCCCCAGCATTTT.

This clone was seen a single time. V gene TRBV2 combines with J gene TRBJ1-1, with D uncertain. The CDR3 is 11 residues long. V lost 2 bases, J lost 8 bases, and 6 bases lay in between. Germline-derived CDR1 and CDR2 are SNHLY and FYNNEI. The CDR3 protein is CASSERAEAFF. CDR3 sequence (DNA): TGTGCCAGCAGTGAAAGGGCCGAAGCTTTCTTT.

The gene calls are TRBV6-1 and TRBJ2-2; 7 bases line up with TRBD1. Germline loops: CDR1 MNHNS, CDR2 SASEGT. The CDR3 runs 15 residues. V lost 4 bases to trimming and J lost 4 bases; unmatched junction nucleotides: 6. This CDR3 is CASSGLTGVTGELFF. For the CDR3, the DNA is TGTGCCAGCAGTGGGCTCACAGGGGTCACCGGGGAGCTGTTTTTT.

The sample holds a few counts of this clone. The rearrangement joins TRBV6-1 to TRBJ1-1; D unclear. V was pared by 6 bases and J by 0 bases, with 14 bases between. Germline CDR1 MNHNS, CDR2 SASEGT. This CDR3 comprises 15 residues. Written as DNA, the CDR3 is TGTGCCAGCAGAGAGGCGAGGCTCATGAACACTGAAGCTTTCTTT. Its translation is CASREARLMNTEAFF.

The chain links TRBV7-6 to TRBJ1-5; D call uncertain. Trimming left V 1 base short and J 3 bases short, with 4 bases between. This CDR3 has 13 amino acids. Germline V gene data show CDR1 as SGHVS and CDR2 as FNYEAQ. CDR3 nucleotides: TGTGCCAGCAGCTTAGGATTCAATCAGCCCCAGCATTTT. This encodes CASSLGFNQPQHF.

V is TRBV6-5 and J is TRBJ2-7, with 10 positions matching TRBD1. After removal of 8 bases from V and 3 bases from J, the junction contained 1 base not matched to a gene. The CDR3 runs 12 residues. Germline V gives CDR1 MNHEY, CDR2 SVGAGI. CDR3 protein: CASGDRGYEQYF. CDR3 in DNA: TGTGCCAGCGGGGACAGGGGCTACGAGCAGTACTTC.